This T cell receptor beta chain came from a study of cytomegalovirus exposure and HLA in healthy donors. Turning to the study itself: In terms of ancestry, the Caucasian-associated cluster contained about four fifths of the approximately 400 genotyped donors.

Study observations and caveats: The authors enumerated over 150 TCR beta chains as linked to cytomegalovirus.

This clone was observed a handful of times. Antigen specificity is unknown. This PCR relied on a set of 60 Vbeta primers and 13 Jbeta primers. Libraries were prepared by immunoSEQ multiplex PCR; TCRdb keeps only in-frame clonotypes and omits some of them. The sample lists approximately 150,000 clones; almost 75% were seen once. Germline assignment: CDR1 GTSNPN and CDR2 SVGIG (reference sequence). V was trimmed by 0 bases and J by 2 bases, leaving 8 bases between them. The CDR3 is made up of 15 amino acids. Healthy bone marrow donors supplied every sample. These donors counted as nominally healthy when sampled, but unrecorded immune exposures were likely.

The sample taken for sequencing was PBMCs. The V and J genes are TRBV30 and TRBJ2-6, with TRBD1 as a possible D gene (6 bases). The receptor's source is a woman under 30 in good health and CMV-seropositive. CDR3 protein: CAWSVGGTGANVLTF. CDR3 nucleotide sequence: TGTGCCTGGAGTGTAGGGGGTACTGGGGCCAACGTCCTGACTTTC.